This T cell receptor beta chain derives from a study of human T cells and chemical hapten exposure. Study conclusions and caveats: Compared with pre-sensitization or healthy control sets, expanded TCRs clustered more.

TCRdb itself ran the RACE reads through MiXCR, one entry per CDR3 protein. The profile shows around 300,000 distinct CDR3 sequences, 5.5% of them singletons. This clonotype has a handful of counts. No antigen is known for it. Germline V gene lookup returns CDR1 MNHEY and CDR2 SVGAGI. V was clipped by 2 bases and J by 7 bases, with 14 bases between them. The CDR3 has 14 amino acids. Time point specified: pre-sensitization, week 0. The treatment was: therapeutic diphenylcyclopropenone sensitization with weekly scalp DPC. The rearrangement joins TRBV6-5 to TRBJ1-2; no clear D gene. The source material was whole blood, sampled in connection with sensitization to the hapten diphenylcyclopropenone (DPC). This clonotype was obtained from a woman under 30 with alopecia areata. Some clones in this sample may be carry-over from other donors' samples. The CDR3 reads CASSYIPAERGYTF. CDR3 in DNA: TGTGCCAGCAGTTACATTCCGGCAGAACGTGGCTACACCTTC.